The 18 T cell receptor beta chains below were found in one sample sequenced in a study of blood T cell repertoires in COVID-19. The repertoire was sequenced with immunoSEQ multiplex PCR; TCRdb's copy has only in-frame clones and lacks some. Of some 300,000 clones in the sample, about 86% were seen once. What was sequenced was peripheral blood. Receptors originate from a woman aged 65 to 85 with COVID-19, enrolled during active disease.

The chain recombines TRBV7-8 with TRBJ1-4; 11 nucleotides align to TRBD1. Looked up from germline, CDR1 is SGHVS and CDR2 is FQNEAQ. The CDR3 runs to 16 residues. Unmatched junction bases numbered 5, after V lost 6 bases and J lost 2 bases. The CDR3 nucleotides are TGTGCCAGCAGAGCGGACAGGGGGCGTACTAATGAAAAACTGTTTTTT. This gives the protein CASRADRGRTNEKLFF.

J is TRBJ2-3 and V is TRBV6-1, with TRBD2 matching 10 bases. V was clipped by 1 base and J by 1 base; unmatched bases: 8. CDR1 MNHNS and CDR2 SASEGT come from the germline V gene. The CDR3 extends over 18 amino acids. CDR3 region: CASSEVFQRGGGTDTQYF. CDR3 DNA: TGTGCCAGCAGTGAAGTCTTCCAGCGGGGGGGTGGCACAGATACGCAGTATTTT.

This clone was observed a single time. The genes are TRBV13 and TRBJ1-2; D is undetermined. The ends were cut back, 5 bases at V and 4 bases at J, with 14 bases in the middle. Germline V gene sequence: CDR1 PRHDT, CDR2 FYEKMQ (reference sequence). This CDR3 has 14 amino acids. CDR3 loop: CASSPRAPAYGYTF. As DNA, the CDR3 is TGTGCCAGCAGCCCGAGGGCCCCCGCCTATGGCTACACCTTC.

Many counts were recorded for this clone. The chain uses TRBV28 and TRBJ2-1; TRBD2 aligns across 9 bases. Germline V gene data show CDR1 as MDHEN and CDR2 as SYDVKM. Trimming took 3 bases from V and 4 from J; bases not matched to a gene: 4. The CDR3 covers 15 residues. CDR3 DNA: TGTGCCAGCAGTTTTCTTAGCGGGGGTTACAATGAGCAGTTCTTC. It specifies CASSFLSGGYNEQFF.

The chain couples TRBV5-1 to TRBJ1-2; 9 bases fit TRBD1. Trimming cost V 6 bases and J 3 bases; bases outside gene matches: 6. This CDR3 contains 14 residues. Germline CDR1 reads SGHRS; CDR2 reads YFSETQ. The CDR3 here is CASTRDRADYGYTF. The CDR3 nucleotides are TGCGCCAGCACCAGGGACAGGGCGGACTATGGCTACACCTTC.

This sequence joins TRBV3-1 (or the pseudogene TRBV3-2) and TRBJ1-2; D is ambiguous. The germline V gene has CDR1 LGHDT and CDR2 YNNKEL (reference sequence). V dropped 3 bases and J dropped 2 bases, with 13 bases sitting between them. This CDR3 spans 15 amino acids. CDR3 DNA: TGTGCCAGCAGCCATTACGCAGGTCGGAACTATGGCTACACCTTC. Its translation is CASSHYAGRNYGYTF.

On this clone: The junction departs from germline at one end; a sequencing error may be responsible. This rearrangement joins TRBV30 to TRBJ1-2; 7 bases align to TRBD1. Germline V gene data show CDR1 as GTSNPN and CDR2 as SVGIG (reference sequence). The CDR3 loop spans 11 amino acids. This chain's CDR3 is CAWSPDRVHHF. CDR3 coding DNA: TGTGCCTGGAGTCCTGACAGGGTCCACCATTTC.

The chain links TRBV7-2 to TRBJ1-4; 7 positions match TRBD1. This CDR3 spans 15 amino acids. Trimming cost V 4 bases and J 8 bases; bases outside gene matches: 10. From germline, CDR1 is SGHTA and CDR2 FQGNSA. Here the CDR3 reads CASSSKQGLGEKLFF. The CDR3 coding sequence is TGTGCCAGCAGCTCCAAACAGGGGTTGGGGGAAAAACTGTTTTTT.

V is TRBV7-9 and J is TRBJ2-7; TRBD2 aligns across 8 bases. Germline CDR1 reads SEHNR; CDR2 reads FQNEAQ (reference sequence). J lost 5 bases, V lost 3 bases, and 9 bases had no gene match. The CDR3 loop spans 15 amino acids. In DNA form, the CDR3 reads TGTGCCAGCAGCTTGGGCGGGGGGATGGCCAACGAGCAGTACTTC. Translated: CASSLGGGMANEQYF.

The chain joins TRBV24-1 to TRBJ1-1; D is uncertain. Germline V lookup: CDR1 KGHDR, CDR2 SFDVKD. The ends were cut back, 5 bases at V and 1 base at J, with 7 bases in the middle. CDR3 size: 13 residues. The CDR3 coding sequence is TGTGCCACCAGTGGGCGGGGGAACACTGAAGCTTTCTTT. Protein sequence: CATSGRGNTEAFF.

V usage is TRBV5-8 and J usage is TRBJ2-5; 8 bases are shared with TRBD2. The CDR3 covers 16 residues. V gave up 0 bases and J gave up 5 bases; unmatched junction bases: 9. CDR1 is SGHTS and CDR2 is YDEGEE in the germline V gene. Here the CDR3 reads CASSLGTSGSYETQYF. In DNA form, the CDR3 reads TGTGCCAGCAGCTTGGGAACTAGCGGAAGTTATGAGACCCAGTACTTC. Combining the CDR3 with reference TRBV5-8 and TRBJ2-5 gives the whole variable domain EAGVTQSPTHLIKTRGQQATLRCSPISGHTSVYWYQQALGLGLQFLLWYDEGEERNRGNFPPRFSGRQFPNYSSELNVNALELEDSALYLCASSLGTSGSYETQYFGPGTRLLVL.

The chain combines TRBV3-1 (or the pseudogene TRBV3-2) with TRBJ1-3, with D maybe TRBD1 (6 bases). The CDR3 is 15 residues long. V lost 1 base and J lost 0, with 7 bases in between. Germline V lookup: CDR1 LGHDT, CDR2 YNNKEL (reference sequence). CDR3 in DNA: TGTGCCAGCAGCCAAGTAGGGGGCTCTGGAAACACCATATATTTT. It is translated as CASSQVGGSGNTIYF.

The chain is built from TRBV5-4 and TRBJ2-7; no reliable D call. V was pared by 4 bases and J by 1 base, with 6 bases between. CDR1 and CDR2 from the germline V gene are SGHNT and YYREEE (reference sequence). The CDR3 contains 12 residues. This CDR3 is CASSVLSYEQYF. DNA of the CDR3: TGTGCCAGCAGCGTGTTATCCTACGAGCAGTACTTC.

This chain uses TRBV11-2 with TRBJ2-3, with D perhaps TRBD2 (5 bases). Germline values: CDR1 SGHAT, CDR2 FQNNGV. The CDR3 has 15 amino acids. V lost 5 bases, J lost 2 bases, and 14 bases lay in between. The CDR3 region is CASSRLGLITDTQYF. Here the CDR3 DNA reads TGTGCCAGCAGCCGACTTGGACTCATCACAGATACGCAGTATTTT.

The V gene is TRBV19, the J gene TRBJ2-1, with D possibly matching TRBD2 (6 bases). CDR1 is LNHDA and CDR2 is SQIVND in the germline V gene (reference sequence). Deletions cut 4 bases from V and 2 bases from J, with 9 bases between. This CDR3 has 14 amino acids. The CDR3 nucleotides read TGTGCCAGTAGTAGGGGGGTAACCTACAATGAGCAGTTCTTC. Amino acid sequence: CASSRGVTYNEQFF.

This clone was observed a single time. The chain combines TRBV9 with TRBJ1-6, with 7 nucleotides matching TRBD1. J lost 7 bases, V lost 4 bases, and 8 bases had no gene match. This CDR3 region has 15 residues. CDR1 and CDR2 from the germline V gene are SGDLS and YYNGEE. CDR3 nucleotide sequence: TGTGCCAGCAGCCCCACAGGGACAGACAATTCACCCCTCCACTTT. Translated: CASSPTGTDNSPLHF.

The gene calls are TRBV28 and TRBJ2-7; 10 nucleotides agree with TRBD2. With V trimmed by 6 bases and J by 6 bases, 17 bases remained unmatched. Germline V gene sequence: CDR1 MDHEN, CDR2 SYDVKM. This CDR3 contains 17 residues. The CDR3 sequence is CASSTVVASGGRGEQYF. CDR3 coding DNA: TGTGCCAGCAGCACAGTGGTGGCTAGCGGGGGCCGGGGCGAGCAGTACTTC.

The CDR3 DNA follows: TGCGCCAGCACGGAAGGGGGCTCGGGGGAAAAACTGTTTTTT. As protein: CASTEGGSGEKLFF. The rearrangement joins TRBV5-1 to TRBJ1-4; 7 bases are a match to TRBD1. V trimming: 6 bases; J trimming: 8 bases; junction bases outside the gene matches: 10. This CDR3 has 14 amino acids. Germline CDR1 and CDR2: SGHRS and YFSETQ.